This record looks at one T cell receptor (beta chain) sequence and its context. Produced via immunoSEQ multiplex PCR; TCRdb's table is partial and in-frame only. The repertoire holds more than 15,000 clones, with approximately 90% as singletons. The source of the sample is a study of T cell changes during pregnancy in multiple sclerosis. The CDR3 totals 15 residues. V lost 10 bases to trimming and J lost 1 base, with 17 bases between them. CDR1 is MNHEY and CDR2 is SVGAGI in the germline V gene. The chain joins TRBV6-5 to TRBJ2-1; D is possibly TRBD2 (6 bases). The sequences come from CD4+ T cells from peripheral blood mononuclear cells, collected in the first trimester of pregnancy. This receptor was identified in a female donor in good health, enrolled as a control in a pregnancy study. As DNA, the CDR3 is TGTGCCACAGTGTCCGACGGGGGATCCTACAATGAGCAGTTCTTC. It specifies CATVSDGGSYNEQFF.